A selection of T cell receptor beta chains follows, all from one sample in a study of cytomegalovirus exposure and HLA in healthy donors. Here immunoSEQ multiplex PCR was the method, and the copy in TCRdb shows in-frame clones only, minus some. The repertoire has about 200,000 clones, around four fifths of them found once; the top ten carry about 2.5%. The sequencing input was PBMCs. The receptors come from a woman aged 40 to 49 in good health and CMV-seronegative. Each CDR3 is given with its conserved first and last residue. D genes are given only for firm matches. Not every row has a clone size; where given, it reads once, few, many or a size class.

CDR3	DNA	V	J	D	size
CASSLIAGPHRYAVF	TGTGCCAGCAGTTTAATCGCGGGCCCGCACAGATACGCAGTATTT	TRBV27	TRBJ2-3	NA	NA
CAWSSREEAFF	TGTGCCTGGAGTTCTCGGGAGGAGGCTTTCTTT	TRBV30	TRBJ1-1	NA	NA
CAWSVRGRPIGYTF	TGTGCCTGGAGTGTACGTGGGCGTCCTATAGGCTACACCTTC	TRBV30	TRBJ1-2	NA	NA
CASTINAGTEAFF	TGTGCCAGCACCATCAATGCGGGCACTGAAGCTTTCTTT	TRBV27	TRBJ1-1	NA	NA
CASSTGTLANEKLFF	TGTGCCAGCAGCACCGGGACACTAGCTAATGAAAAACTGTTTTTT	TRBV7-9	TRBJ1-4	NA	NA
CASSPGGVSYEQYF	TGTGCCAGCAGCCCAGGGGGAGTTTCCTACGAGCAGTACTTC	TRBV7-7	TRBJ2-7	TRBD1	NA
CATSPEDYTEAFF	TGTGCCACCAGCCCAGAAGACTACACTGAAGCTTTCTTT	TRBV15	TRBJ1-1	NA	NA
CASSVAGADNEQFF	TGTGCCAGCAGCGTAGCGGGAGCGGACAATGAGCAGTTCTTC	TRBV28	TRBJ2-1	TRBD2	NA
CASSPTPRDIHEQYF	TGCGCCAGCAGCCCCACCCCCCGGGACATCCACGAGCAGTACTTC	TRBV5-1	TRBJ2-7	NA	NA
CASSFSGREQYF	TGTGCCAGCAGCTTTAGCGGGAGAGAGCAGTACTTC	TRBV7-8	TRBJ2-7	TRBD2	NA
CASMSGQNYGYTF	TGTGCCAGCATGTCGGGACAGAACTATGGCTACACCTTC	TRBV28	TRBJ1-2	TRBD1	NA
CATREGPHEQFF	TGTGCCACGCGGGAGGGCCCTCATGAGCAGTTCTTC	TRBV27	TRBJ2-1	TRBD2	NA
CASSPQGGDEQYF	TGTGCCAGCAGTCCACAGGGGGGAGACGAGCAGTACTTC	TRBV2	TRBJ2-7	TRBD1	NA
CASSPPSRAGELFF	TGTGCCAGCTCACCACCATCCAGGGCCGGGGAGCTGTTTTTT	TRBV18	TRBJ2-2	NA	few
CASSQDAGLRTSGARDTQYF	TGTGCCAGCAGCCAAGATGCGGGCCTTAGGACTAGCGGGGCCAGGGATACGCAGTATTTT	TRBV4-2	TRBJ2-3	TRBD2	NA